This T cell receptor (beta chain) was recovered during a study of blood T cells in healthy people across ages. In this sample, this clonotype turned up a few times. Its antigen is undetermined. Drawing of peripheral blood yielded about 9.6 milliliters from each donor. Germline V lookup: CDR1 LGHNA, CDR2 YSLEER. This CDR3 has 15 residues. The ends were cut back, 0 bases at V and 7 bases at J, with 14 bases in the middle. A second about 6 to 11 cycle PCR used barcoded and J-beta primers. Using its own MiXCR run on the 5' RACE reads, TCRdb lists one record per CDR3 protein. Among some 1.7 million distinct CDR3 sequences listed, approximately 28% were seen once. Whole-study findings and limits: Older individuals had lower TCR beta diversity per million T cells (the decline was roughly linear). Unsorted PBMC input precluded a conclusive naive versus antigen-experienced comparison.

The chain carries TRBV4-3 and TRBJ2-3; no definite D call. The sample consisted of blood. The receptor was derived from a woman aged 30 to 39 in good health. This CDR3 reads CASSQDASNRYTQYF. The CDR3 region has the DNA TGCGCCAGCAGCCAAGATGCTAGTAATAGGTATACGCAGTATTTT.